Following are 3 T cell receptor beta chains from one sample sequenced in a study of graft-versus-host responses after intestinal transplantation. Repertoires were generated with immunoSEQ multiplex PCR, while TCRdb's copy carries only in-frame clones and drops some. The table records about 54,000 clones, less than 95% of them present only once. The source was PBMCs, collected roughly 95 weeks after intestinal transplant. The receptors derive from a human patient who received an intestinal transplant, so some T cells may come from the graft donor.

This chain links TRBV4-1 with TRBJ2-3; 16 nucleotides line up with TRBD2. J was trimmed by 6 bases and V by 5 bases; bases with no gene match: 17. CDR1 is MGHRA and CDR2 is YSYEKL in the germline V gene. The CDR3 is made up of 20 amino acids. In DNA, the CDR3 is TGCGCCAGCAGCACCGTACCGGGACTAGCGGGGGGGCCGCTCCTCGATACGCAGTATTTT. Translated, it gives CASSTVPGLAGGPLLDTQYF.

The gene calls are TRBV19 and TRBJ2-3; D might be TRBD1 (6 bases). This CDR3 contains 15 residues. V lost 11 bases, J lost 0 bases, and 18 bases lay in between. Germline CDR1 is LNHDA and CDR2 is SQIVND (reference sequence). The CDR3 sequence: CAASMGAFSTDTQYF. CDR3 coding DNA: TGTGCCGCATCAATGGGGGCTTTTAGCACAGATACGCAGTATTTT.

The rearrangement uses TRBV19 and TRBJ2-1; D is perhaps TRBD2 (6 bases). In germline, CDR1 is LNHDA, CDR2 SQIVND (reference sequence). The CDR3 is 14 amino acids. V was clipped by 5 bases and J by 3 bases, with 11 bases between them. Written as DNA, the CDR3 is TGTGCCAGTAGTCTGGAGGGCCTCTACAATGAGCAGTTCTTC. It yields the protein CASSLEGLYNEQFF.